This TCR beta chain was recovered during a study of cytomegalovirus exposure and HLA in healthy donors. CDR3 length: 14 amino acids. From germline, CDR1 is SEHNR and CDR2 FQNEAQ (reference sequence). V lost 5 bases to trimming and J lost 8 bases; unmatched junction nucleotides: 10. PCR was performed using 60 Vbeta and 13 Jbeta primers. Produced via immunoSEQ multiplex PCR; TCRdb's table is partial and in-frame only. This sample has 60,000 to 85,000 clones; around 82% occur once, and the top ten carry roughly 3.5%. Findings and caveats of the study: Several of the most significant clusters appeared linked to common viral pathogens, based on a later analysis.

This clone was detected only once. What it binds is not known. The material sequenced was PBMCs. The receptor was derived from a middle-aged man in good health and CMV-seronegative. V is TRBV7-9 and J is TRBJ1-2, with TRBD1 matching 8 bases. The CDR3 region has the DNA TGTGCCAGCAGCGGGGGACAGGCCTCGGGGGGCTACACCTTC. This encodes CASSGGQASGGYTF.